The 28 T cell receptor beta chains given below trace back to one sample, sequenced in a study of identical twins. MiXCR, run by TCRdb on the 5' RACE reads, gives a single entry per CDR3 protein. The sample includes 200,000 to 250,000 distinct CDR3 sequences, more than 6.5% of them seen just once. The same sample was also studied in work on yellow fever vaccine responses in identical twins.

The sequenced material came from memory (CD45RO+) T cells sorted from blood. The receptor source for this set is a woman aged 18-29 years in good health.

The V and J genes are TRBV6-1 and TRBJ1-6; TRBD1 aligns across 8 bases. The CDR3 has 14 residues. V was pared by 6 bases and J by 9 bases, with 7 bases of the junction left unmatched. The germline CDR1 and CDR2 sequences are MNHNS and SASEGT. For the CDR3, the DNA is TGTGCCAGCAGCAACGGACAGGGTTCTTCACCCCTCCACTTT. As protein: CASSNGQGSSPLHF.

This clonotype was seen more than once but under ten times. The rearrangement links TRBV28 to TRBJ2-6, with D possibly being TRBD2 (5 bases). Per the germline V gene, CDR1 is MDHEN and CDR2 is SYDVKM. This CDR3 region has 16 residues. Trimming removed 6 bases from V and 0 bases from J, with 12 bases in between. CDR3 coding DNA: TGTGCCAGCAGGACCCCGGGATCCTCTGGGGCCAACGTCCTGACTTTC. Protein: CASRTPGSSGANVLTF.

At least ten counts were recorded for this clonotype. The genes are TRBV7-2 and TRBJ1-3, with D hard to call. V dropped 3 bases and J dropped 0 bases, with 12 bases sitting between them. CDR1 and CDR2 (germline): SGHTA, FQGNSA. The CDR3 contains 16 residues. Here the CDR3 DNA reads TGTGCCAGCAGCTTGGAGGGCTTTAGCTCTGGAAACACCATATATTTT. It translates to CASSLEGFSSGNTIYF.

This clonotype was seen only a few times. Sequence at one end of the junction differs from germline and may be a read error. This rearrangement joins TRBV6-5 to TRBJ2-7; 10 bases line up with TRBD2. Germline assignment: CDR1 MNHEY and CDR2 SVGAGI. The CDR3 totals 14 residues. The CDR3 DNA reads TGTGCCAGCAGTTCTATGACTAGCGGGTTTGGCCTCGGCTTC. Its translation: CASSSMTSGFGLGF.

This rearrangement joins TRBV5-1 to TRBJ2-5, with 14 positions matching TRBD2. V was clipped by 1 base and J by 2 bases; unmatched bases: 7. The CDR3 consists of 18 residues. CDR1 and CDR2 from the germline V gene are SGHRS and YFSETQ. CDR3 amino acids: CASSLLTSGRASQETQYF. The CDR3 DNA is TGCGCCAGCAGCTTGTTGACTAGCGGGAGGGCCTCACAAGAGACCCAGTACTTC.

This clonotype was seen more than once but under ten times. The genes are TRBV7-8 and TRBJ2-1; weak D call: TRBD1 (5 bases). V shed 4 bases and J shed 6 bases, with 16 bases lying between them. The CDR3 spans 15 residues. Germline lookup yields CDR1 SGHVS and CDR2 FQNEAQ. CDR3 nucleotides: TGTGCCAGCAGCTCCCTCGGGCAGGGCGGCAATGAGCAGTTCTTC. Its protein product is CASSSLGQGGNEQFF.

V and J are TRBV12-3 or TRBV12-4 and TRBJ1-6; TRBD1 agrees at 10 bases. J was trimmed by 7 bases and V by 3 bases; bases with no gene match: 3. This CDR3 is 15 amino acids long. In DNA, the CDR3 is TGTGCCAGCAGTTTCACGGGACAGGGGAATTCACCCCTCCACTTT. Translated: CASSFTGQGNSPLHF.

Ten or more counts support this clonotype. The chain employs TRBV12-3 or TRBV12-4 and TRBJ2-2; D is perhaps TRBD1 (5 bases). The CDR3 is made up of 13 amino acids. The V end lost 6 bases, the J end lost 4 bases, and 9 bases lay between the germline ends. CDR3 coding DNA: TGTGCCAGCAGACGTGACAGCACCGGGGAGCTGTTTTTT. It codes for CASRRDSTGELFF.

The chain employs TRBV14 and TRBJ2-1, with 7 bases lining up with TRBD2. There are 17 residues in the CDR3. The J segment lost 3 bases and the V segment lost 1 base, leaving 9 bases of the junction unmatched. From germline, CDR1 is SGHDN and CDR2 FVKESK. The CDR3 nucleotides are TGTGCCAGCAGCCAAGCTGGTGAGGCGGGAGTCTACAATGAGCAGTTCTTC. Its translation: CASSQAGEAGVYNEQFF.

This clonotype occurred many times. The chain has TRBV7-2 and TRBJ2-1; TRBD2 agrees at 8 bases. This CDR3 is built from 14 residues. The germline V gene has CDR1 SGHTA and CDR2 FQGNSA. V lost 2 bases and J lost 3; bases outside the gene matches: 0. CDR3 sequence (DNA): TGTGCCAGCAGCTTAAGCGGGAGCTACAATGAGCAGTTCTTC. Translation: CASSLSGSYNEQFF.

This clonotype was observed many times. The chain employs TRBV11-1 and TRBJ2-7; D might be TRBD1 (6 bases). CDR1 is SGHAT, CDR2 FQDESV, per germline (reference sequence). The CDR3 is 13 amino acids. Trimming stripped 3 bases from V and 2 bases from J, with 8 bases between. CDR3: CASSFGTTYEQYF. CDR3 coding DNA: TGTGCCAGCAGCTTCGGGACAACCTACGAGCAGTACTTC.

This clonotype was counted at least ten times. This sequence joins TRBV5-1 and TRBJ2-3; D not resolved. The CDR3 consists of 11 residues. Looked up from germline, CDR1 is SGHRS and CDR2 is YFSETQ. Trimming pared 8 bases from V and 4 bases from J, leaving 8 bases between. The CDR3 loop reads CARAVADTQYF. CDR3 DNA: TGCGCCAGGGCTGTAGCAGATACGCAGTATTTT.

In its sample, this clonotype was seen many times. The genes are TRBV6-5 and TRBJ1-6; 8 nucleotides match TRBD1. This CDR3 is 17 amino acids long. The V gene's germline CDR1 is MNHEY and CDR2 SVGAGI. V lost 0 bases and J lost 12; bases outside the gene matches: 13. In nucleotides, the CDR3 is TGTGCCAGCAGTTACTCAGTTTCGGGGACAGGAGCTAAACCCCTCCACTTT. Protein sequence: CASSYSVSGTGAKPLHF.

This clonotype was seen a handful of times. The chain has TRBV27 and TRBJ2-7; D is unclear. Germline V gene sequence: CDR1 MNHEY, CDR2 SMNVEV (reference sequence). V was trimmed by 5 bases and J by 3 bases, leaving 14 bases between them. The CDR3 is 14 residues long. Here the CDR3 DNA reads TGTGCCAGCAGTGCAACCGGGCCTGACTACGAGCAGTACTTC. Translating it yields CASSATGPDYEQYF.

This chain links TRBV7-2 with TRBJ2-1; D ambiguous. The germline V gene has CDR1 SGHTA and CDR2 FQGNSA. The V end was cut by 2 bases, the J end by 0 bases, with 14 bases between. This CDR3 contains 17 residues. Here the CDR3 reads CASSLLWARISYNEQFF. The CDR3 coding sequence is TGTGCCAGCAGCTTACTATGGGCAAGAATCTCCTACAATGAGCAGTTCTTC.

This clonotype was counted ten times or more. This sequence joins TRBV11-1 and TRBJ2-2; 7 bases are shared with TRBD1. Unmatched junction bases numbered 11, after V lost 4 bases and J lost 0 bases. CDR3 length: 18 amino acids. The germline CDR1 and CDR2 sequences are SGHAT and FQDESV (reference sequence). The CDR3 loop reads CASSSRQGVSTNTGELFF. For the CDR3, the DNA is TGTGCCAGCAGCTCTCGACAGGGTGTTAGTACGAACACCGGGGAGCTGTTTTTT.

This clonotype has just a few counts. J is TRBJ1-5 and V is TRBV5-4, with 7 bases lining up with TRBD1. Germline loops: CDR1 SGHNT, CDR2 YYREEE (reference sequence). V lost 0 bases to trimming and J lost 7 bases; unmatched junction nucleotides: 10. This CDR3 comprises 16 residues. The CDR3 nucleotides are TGTGCCAGCAGCTTGGAAGGGGGCGCTCGGGGGCAGCCCCAGCATTTT. Its translation: CASSLEGGARGQPQHF.

This clonotype showed up many times. The V and J genes are TRBV28 and TRBJ2-3, with 12 bases that match TRBD2. V was clipped by 3 bases and J by 4 bases; unmatched bases: 2. This CDR3 has 15 amino acids. From germline, CDR1 is MDHEN and CDR2 SYDVKM. The CDR3 is CASSLTSGRADTQYF. Here the CDR3 DNA reads TGTGCCAGCAGTTTGACTAGCGGGAGAGCAGATACGCAGTATTTT. The variable domain in full, with the rest retrieved from reference TRBV28 and TRBJ2-3, is DVKVTQSSRYLVKRTGEKVFLECVQDMDHENMFWYRQDPGLGLRLIYFSYDVKMKEKGDIPEGYSVSREKKERFSLILESASTNQTSMYLCASSLTSGRADTQYFGPGTRLTVL.

This clonotype was detected many times. The genes are TRBV6-2 or TRBV6-3 and TRBJ2-1; D is perhaps TRBD1 or TRBD2 (5 bases each). Trimming left V 7 bases short and J 8 bases short, with 9 bases between. Germline CDR1 and CDR2: MNHEY and SVGEGT. There are 11 residues in the CDR3. CDR3 nucleotides: TGTGCCAGCACCTCGGGGCATGAGCAGTTCTTC. Translating gives CASTSGHEQFF.

This chain joins TRBV5-5 and TRBJ2-5, with D unclear. V was pared by 0 bases and J by 7 bases, with 10 bases between. The CDR3 is made up of 13 amino acids. The germline V gene encodes CDR1 SGHKS and CDR2 YYEKEE (reference sequence). The CDR3 sequence is CASSLAVLGTQYF. DNA for the CDR3: TGTGCCAGCAGCTTGGCCGTCCTGGGGACCCAGTACTTC.

This clonotype was picked up many times. The gene calls are TRBV7-2 and TRBJ1-4; 9 positions match TRBD1. Germline CDR1 SGHTA, CDR2 FQGNSA. The V and J ends lost 4 bases and 5 bases, in that order; junction bases with no gene match: 2. The CDR3 loop spans 14 amino acids. The CDR3 is CASSSGTGNEKLFF. The CDR3 bases are TGTGCCAGCAGCTCCGGGACAGGGAATGAAAAACTGTTTTTT.

The chain recombines TRBV9 with TRBJ1-2; D gene uncertain. The V gene lost 3 bases and the J gene lost 1 base, with 19 bases spanning the gap. Germline assignment: CDR1 SGDLS and CDR2 YYNGEE. The CDR3 totals 17 residues. CDR3 sequence: CASSAFEPVDGNYGYTF. In DNA, the CDR3 is TGTGCCAGCAGCGCTTTCGAGCCGGTGGACGGTAACTATGGCTACACCTTC.

V gene TRBV5-1 combines with J gene TRBJ2-2; unclear D gene. This CDR3 is 15 amino acids long. Germline-derived CDR1 and CDR2 are SGHRS and YFSETQ. Trimming stripped 7 bases from V and 0 bases from J, with 13 bases between. CDR3 DNA: TGCGCCAGCTCAATGCGGCGCGCGAACACCGGGGAGCTGTTTTTT. Translation: CASSMRRANTGELFF.

This clonotype was observed a few times. Here the CDR3 DNA reads TGTGCCACCAGCCCGGGACAGGGGACTGAAGAGACCCAGTACTTC. Translated: CATSPGQGTEETQYF. This sequence joins TRBV15 and TRBJ2-5; 10 nucleotides agree with TRBD1. CDR3 length: 15 residues. Trimming cost V 5 bases and J 3 bases; bases outside gene matches: 6. Germline CDR1 reads LNHNV; CDR2 reads YYDKDF (reference sequence). The entire variable domain, with the rest obtained from reference TRBV15 and TRBJ2-5, is as follows: DAMVIQNPRYQVTQFGKPVTLSCSQTLNHNVMYWYQQKSSQAPKLLFHYYDKDFNNEADTPDNFQSRRPNTSFCFLDIRSPGLGDTAMYLCATSPGQGTEETQYFGPGTRLLVL.

In its sample, this clonotype was seen many times. The chain joins TRBV29-1 to TRBJ2-7; tentatively, D is TRBD1 or TRBD2 (6 bases each). The CDR3 extends over 15 amino acids. The V end was cut by 4 bases, the J end by 2 bases, with 18 bases between. Per germline, CDR1 SQVTM and CDR2 ANQGSEA. CDR3 sequence: CSVVRSRRGTYEQYF. The CDR3 bases are TGCAGCGTTGTTCGGTCGAGGAGGGGGACCTACGAGCAGTACTTC.

The table lists this clonotype with many counts. The genes are TRBV10-3 and TRBJ2-2; maybe TRBD1 (6 bases). The germline CDR1 and CDR2 sequences are ENHRY and SYGVKD. V dropped 4 bases and J dropped 1 base, with 28 bases sitting between them. The CDR3 sequence is 21 residues long. The CDR3 is CAISGSIQPKQGGKNTGELFF. For the CDR3, the DNA is TGTGCCATCAGTGGATCGATCCAACCCAAACAGGGTGGGAAGAACACCGGGGAGCTGTTTTTT.

This clonotype was seen many times. V and J are TRBV20-1 and TRBJ2-3, with D uncertain. The CDR3 is 14 amino acids. Looked up from germline, CDR1 is DFQATT and CDR2 is SNEGSKA (reference sequence). V lost 0 bases to trimming and J lost 7 bases, with 14 bases between them. CDR3 protein: CSARDAAAIYTQYF. For the CDR3, the DNA is TGCAGTGCTAGAGATGCGGCGGCCATATATACGCAGTATTTT.

The CDR3 nucleotides read TGTGCCAGCAAGCAAGCGGGAGCCAAAAACATTCAGTACTTC. Translation: CASKQAGAKNIQYF. The chain has TRBV27 and TRBJ2-4, with D possibly matching TRBD2 (6 bases). The V gene's germline CDR1 is MNHEY and CDR2 SMNVEV (reference sequence). V gave up 7 bases and J gave up 0 bases, with 10 bases separating them. The CDR3 is made up of 14 amino acids.